The 5 T cell receptor beta chains in this list originate from one sample, sequenced in a study of T cell responses to AZD1222 COVID-19 vaccine (dated by TCRdb to 2020 to 2022). This specimen's time point label, interpreted: about 28 days (+/-7) after the second vaccine dose. The receptor library was made with the immunoSEQ multiplex PCR assay. Held by TCRdb, this immuneACCESS table contains in-frame sequences only and omits some clones. Under half of the omission traces to an unresolved V gene where checked; the cause of the rest is unknown. This sample is represented by approximately 140,000 clones; 75% to 95% of them were singletons. In total, the top ten clones hold about 3.3% of the sample. Here the sequenced sample was peripheral blood, taken 28 days after the second AZD1222 dose. Receptors were obtained from an adult who received the AZD1222 COVID-19 vaccine.

This chain connects TRBV7-6 to TRBJ2-2; 11 bases agree with TRBD1. The germline V gene has CDR1 SGHVS and CDR2 FNYEAQ. The CDR3 has 16 amino acids. The ends lost 4 bases at V and 0 bases at J; junction bases unmatched: 1. The CDR3 DNA reads as TGTGCCAGCAGCTGGGACAGGGGGACGAACACCGGGGAGCTGTTTTTT. It yields the protein CASSWDRGTNTGELFF.

This clone was found once. The chain recombines TRBV11-3 with TRBJ1-1; D remains ambiguous. This CDR3 is built from 13 residues. Germline V gives CDR1 SGHNT, CDR2 YENEEA. V was cut by 0 bases and J by 7 bases, with 9 bases left in between. Written as DNA, the CDR3 is TGTGCCAGCAGCTTAGATCCACGGGGTGAAGCTTTCTTT. The encoded protein is CASSLDPRGEAFF.

The chain joins TRBV13 to TRBJ1-2; TRBD1 might be the D (6 bases). The CDR3 sequence is 15 residues long. Germline assignment: CDR1 PRHDT and CDR2 FYEKMQ (reference sequence). The ends were cut back, 4 bases at V and 4 bases at J, with 16 bases in the middle. The CDR3 sequence is CASSSLLRGGYGYTF. CDR3 in DNA: TGTGCCAGCAGCTCTCTACTCAGGGGCGGCTATGGCTACACCTTC.

The J gene is TRBJ2-3, the V gene TRBV7-9; D possibly uses TRBD1 or TRBD2 (5 bases each). Trimming stripped 2 bases from V and 2 bases from J, with 11 bases between. Per the germline V gene, CDR1 is SEHNR and CDR2 is FQNEAQ (reference sequence). CDR3 length equals 15 residues. Here the CDR3 reads CASSLHEGPTDTQYF. CDR3 DNA: TGTGCCAGCAGCTTACATGAGGGACCCACAGATACGCAGTATTTT.

V gene TRBV5-1 combines with J gene TRBJ2-6, with no clear D. The CDR3 is 15 residues long. Trimming took off 0 bases at V and 4 bases at J, with 8 bases between the two ends. CDR1 is SGHRS and CDR2 is YFSETQ in the germline V gene. The CDR3 protein is CASSLEGSGANVLTF. The CDR3 region has the DNA TGCGCCAGCAGCTTGGAAGGGTCCGGGGCCAACGTCCTGACTTTC.